The subject of this entry is one T cell receptor (beta chain). This clone was observed a few times. There is no known antigen for this receptor. No quality values exist for individual bases; no much larger clone is one base distant. The source of the sample is a study of blood T cell repertoires in COVID-19 (dated by TCRdb to the early 2020s). In terms of the full investigation: Collaborator samples came from the United States, Italy and Spain and covered acute and convalescent phases of COVID-19. Deeply sampled blood TCRbeta repertoires from subjects exposed to, actively infected with, or recovered from COVID-19 were included in the dataset. Where available, HLA class I and class II types were obtained from metadata supplied by the sample provider rather than from assay-based typing. The material from the prospective study consisted of cDNA or gDNA derived from T cells, B-cell-depleted T cells, or PBMCs. The samples were drawn from two sources: the first 160 participants of the ongoing ImmuneRACE study, and 1,254 subjects contributed by 6 global collaborators. A de-identified subject ID, COVID-19 status, age in years and sex were almost always included in the sample metadata. A freely available public database, intended as a resource for researchers studying the immune response to SARS-CoV-2, is where the repertoires were released.

Each collaborating institution followed its own protocols to collect whole blood in K2EDTA tubes. For TCRbeta analysis, collaborators shipped samples as frozen whole blood, isolated PBMCs, or DNA extracted from either of those sample types. The germline V gene (reference sequence) yields LNHDA for CDR1 and SQIVND for CDR2. V loses 6 bases of germline sequence and J loses 4 bases, and the interval between the two ends is 15 bases. The CDR3, from cysteine to phenylalanine, totals 14 residues. Of the read, only the CDR3 DNA is kept; its 42 bases are in frame from base 1. Broader findings and caveats from the paper: How much clinical and demographic metadata was included differed by source and by participant, and the metadata was provided uncurated.

The immunoSEQ Assay, a bias-controlled multiplex PCR, was used to amplify TCRbeta CDR3 regions from genomic DNA. Under the source paper's analysis protocol: Nucleated cell counts per sample were estimated from amplification of reference gene primers within the assay. To quantify the absolute abundance of each unique TCRbeta CDR3 rearrangement, sequence reads were collapsed and filtered. For each sample, productive Simpson clonality was calculated as the square root of Simpson's diversity index over productive rearrangements. The immuneACCESS repertoire file appears here via TCRdb, limited to in-frame rearrangements. These files lack a portion of the clones; in checked studies, under half of the deficit traces to unresolved V genes, and the cause of the others is not known. D and trimming come from the DNA, and the V and J calls and clone size come from that table. Present in this sample are over 350,000 clones, 85% to 90% of which were seen just once. The ten biggest clones cover roughly 4.3% of the sample.

Input material: peripheral blood. In this chain, TRBV19 is recombined with TRBJ1-2; a tentative D call is TRBD1 (6 bases match). This sequence originates from a woman aged 25 to 39 with acute or convalescent COVID-19. The CDR3 has the sequence CASSEQGSGYGYTF. The sequence in DNA is TGTGCCAGTAGCGAACAGGGAAGTGGCTATGGCTACACCTTC.